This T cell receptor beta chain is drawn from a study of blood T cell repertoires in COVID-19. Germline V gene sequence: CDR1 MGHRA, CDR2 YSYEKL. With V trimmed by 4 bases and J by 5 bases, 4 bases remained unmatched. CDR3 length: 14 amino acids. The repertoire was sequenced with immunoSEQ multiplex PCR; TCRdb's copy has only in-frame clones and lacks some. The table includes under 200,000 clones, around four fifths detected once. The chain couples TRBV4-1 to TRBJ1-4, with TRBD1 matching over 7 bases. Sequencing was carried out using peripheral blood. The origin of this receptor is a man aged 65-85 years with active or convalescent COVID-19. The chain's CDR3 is CASSPGQRNEKLFF. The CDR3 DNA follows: TGCGCCAGCAGCCCGGGACAGAGAAATGAAAAACTGTTTTTT.